This T cell receptor (beta chain) was found in a study of response to subunit inactivated influenza vaccine (dated by TCRdb to between 2018 and 2020). Some background on the complete study: The study used deep quantitative T cell receptor repertoire profiling to track responses to a trivalent subunit inactivated influenza vaccine.

Based on the germline V gene (reference sequence), the CDR1 and CDR2 sequences are DFQATT and SNEGSKA. Trimming takes 0 bases from V and 2 bases from J, and the germline ends sit 10 bases apart. The CDR3 numbers 15 residues from cysteine through phenylalanine. The kept DNA is CDR3 alone, 45 bases in frame from the first base. Paper-wide results and their limitations: It was suggested by the authors that each seasonal influenza vaccination may recruit only a limited number of new T cells.

Library prep was done by RT-PCR. TCRdb lists the instrument as Illumina HiSeq 2500. TCRdb trimmed the raw reads at Q25, called clones with MiXCR and kept productive beta chains. Rows are unified per CDR3 protein, each entry keeping the most common DNA and genes. In this sample the table shows about 540,000 distinct CDR3 sequences, 20% to 25% of which occur a single time. The ten largest clones take up around 2.8% of the sample. This clonotype was counted only a few times. The clone's antigen remains unknown. Base quality data are lacking; no much larger clone is found one base away. These data were also reused for a study on T cells expressing NK-cell markers. Per the second study: TCR beta cDNA libraries were prepared using 5'RACE template switching, which introduced a universal primer site and unique molecular identifiers. Three sorted T-cell subsets (CD3+CD56+NKG2C+, CD3+CD56+NKG2C- and CD3+CD56-NKG2C+) from 8 or 9 donors had their TCR beta-chain repertoires profiled. Seven of the eight sequenced donors were HCMV-seropositive and one was HCMV-seronegative. In several experiments an anti-gammadeltaTCR antibody was added to restrict sorting to alphabetaTCR-expressing T cells. For 5 or 6 donors, the dominant CD3+CD56+NKG2C+ clonotypes were among the top 10 CD8+ clonotypes and accounted for 1.0-7.0% of CD8+ T cells. Those dominant clonotypes were again the most abundant among CD3+CD56-NKG2C+ cells in four donors, at roughly 25-65%. It remained unclear whether the expanded NKG2C-expressing T cell clones were specific for HCMV antigens. Randomly selected healthy volunteers, three men and five women, were used as the eight sequenced donors. HCMV serostatus was determined by detecting HCMV-specific IgG in serum with a commercial ELISA kit. Peripheral blood mononuclear cells were isolated from blood by Ficoll density gradient centrifugation. Using Miltenyi isolation kits, CD4+ and CD8+ T cells were isolated from PBMC through magnetic immunoseparation. cDNA synthesis was primed from the TCR beta constant segment and was followed by two successive PCR amplification steps. Illumina HiSeq 2000/2500, MiSeq or NextSeq was used to sequence libraries as 2 x 150 bp reads. Reads were demultiplexed and grouped by UMI with MIGEC, and clonotypes were assembled and quantified with MiTCR. To remove erroneous sequences, TCR cDNA sequences were retained only when supported by two or more reads. Downstream repertoire analysis used the tcR package, and clonotypes were matched across fractions by CDR3 nucleotide sequence plus V segment. Antigen specificity was annotated against VDJdb with VDJmatch, allowing one amino acid substitution in CDR3.

This TCR was recovered from a man in his fifties who received an inactivated influenza vaccine. Donor details come from another sample of the same person, matched by shared clones. This chain joins TRBV20-1 to TRBJ1-4; TRBD1 is a weak D gene call, 6 bases matching. This specimen was CD4+ T cells sorted from PBMCs, taken about 12 days after vaccination. The CDR3 in this case is CSARDRGTTNEKLFF. The DNA sequence follows: TGCAGTGCTAGAGATAGGGGGACTACTAATGAAAAACTGTTTTTT.